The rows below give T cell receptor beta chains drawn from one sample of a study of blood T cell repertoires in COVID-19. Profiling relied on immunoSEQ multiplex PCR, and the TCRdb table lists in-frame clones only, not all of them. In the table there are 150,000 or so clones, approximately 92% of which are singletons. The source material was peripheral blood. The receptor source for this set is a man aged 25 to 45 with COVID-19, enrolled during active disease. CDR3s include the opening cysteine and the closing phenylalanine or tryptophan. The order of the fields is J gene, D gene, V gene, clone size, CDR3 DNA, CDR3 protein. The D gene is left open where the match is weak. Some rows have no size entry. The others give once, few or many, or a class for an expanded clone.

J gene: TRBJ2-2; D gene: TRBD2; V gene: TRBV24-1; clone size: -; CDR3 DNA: TGTGCCACCAGTGATCCGACTAGCGGGTGGTACACCGGGGAGCTGTTTTTT; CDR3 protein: CATSDPTSGWYTGELFF
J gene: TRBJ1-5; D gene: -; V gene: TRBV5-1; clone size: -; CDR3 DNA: TGCGCCAGCAGCCCGGACAGCCTAAATCAGCCCCAGCATTTT; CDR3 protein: CASSPDSLNQPQHF
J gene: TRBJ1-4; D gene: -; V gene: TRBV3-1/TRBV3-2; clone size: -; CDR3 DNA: TGTGCCAGCAGCCAAGATCGGGGAATTCGAGGGGAGGCTAATGAAAAACTGTTTTTT; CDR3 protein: CASSQDRGIRGEANEKLFF
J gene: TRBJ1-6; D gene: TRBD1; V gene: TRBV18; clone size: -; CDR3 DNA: TGTGCCAGCTCGCAGGGACAGGGGGTTTATAATTCACCCCTCCACTTT; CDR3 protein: CASSQGQGVYNSPLHF
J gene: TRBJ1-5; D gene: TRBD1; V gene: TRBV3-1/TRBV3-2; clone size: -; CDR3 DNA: TGTGCCAGCAGCCAAGATAGGGTGAGGACAGGGGAGAGCAATCAGCCCCAGCATTTT; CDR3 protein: CASSQDRVRTGESNQPQHF
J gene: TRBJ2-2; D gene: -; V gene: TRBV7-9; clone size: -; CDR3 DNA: TGTGCCAGCAGCCCTCCCGGGGAGCTGTTTTTT; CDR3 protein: CASSPPGELFF
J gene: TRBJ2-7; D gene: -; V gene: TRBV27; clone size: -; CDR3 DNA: TGTCCCTCGGGGCACACAGGGCACTGCTCCTACGAGCAGTACTTC; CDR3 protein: CPSGHTGHCSYEQYF
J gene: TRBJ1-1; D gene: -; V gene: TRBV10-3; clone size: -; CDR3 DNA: TGTGCCATCAGTGAACCGGGTGCTGAAGCTTTCTTT; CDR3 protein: CAISEPGAEAFF
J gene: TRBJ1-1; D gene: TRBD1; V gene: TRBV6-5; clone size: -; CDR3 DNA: TGTGCCAGCAGTTACTCGGGGACAGGTGGCCACACTGAAGCTTTCTTT; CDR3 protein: CASSYSGTGGHTEAFF
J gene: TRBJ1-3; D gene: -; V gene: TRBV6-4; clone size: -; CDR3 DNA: TGTGCCAGCAGGCCCTGGCTTCGCTCTGGAAACACCATATATTTT; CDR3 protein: CASRPWLRSGNTIYF
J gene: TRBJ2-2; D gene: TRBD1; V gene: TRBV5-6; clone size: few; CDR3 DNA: TGTGCCAGCAGCTTATCCCCCATGGGGACAGGGACCGGGGAGCTGTTTTTT; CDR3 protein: CASSLSPMGTGTGELFF
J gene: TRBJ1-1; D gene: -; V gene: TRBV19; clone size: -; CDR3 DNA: TGTGCCAGTAGTATCCTCCGAAGCTCCTGGGGGAGGACTGAAGCTTTCTTT; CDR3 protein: CASSILRSSWGRTEAFF
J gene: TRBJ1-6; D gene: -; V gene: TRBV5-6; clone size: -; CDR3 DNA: TGTGCCAGCAGCTTCGGACAGTTAAAATCTCTCCACTTT; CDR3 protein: CASSFGQLKSLHF
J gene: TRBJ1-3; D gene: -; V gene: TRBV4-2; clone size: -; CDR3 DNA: TGTGCCAGCAGCCAAGATGCTACAGGCTTCTCTGGAAACACCATATATTTT; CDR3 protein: CASSQDATGFSGNTIYF
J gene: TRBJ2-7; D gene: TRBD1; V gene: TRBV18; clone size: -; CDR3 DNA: TGTGCCAGCTCACCCGGGACAGGGTTCTACGAGCAGTACTTC; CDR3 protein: CASSPGTGFYEQYF
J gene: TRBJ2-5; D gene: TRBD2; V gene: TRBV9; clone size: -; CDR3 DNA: TGTGCCAGCAGCCTCGGGACTAGCGGGGGCCGGGAGACCCAGTACTTC; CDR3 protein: CASSLGTSGGRETQYF
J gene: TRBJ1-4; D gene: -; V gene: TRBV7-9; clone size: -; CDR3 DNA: TGTGCCAGCAGCTTTTTAACAGGGTCAACTAATGAAAAACTGTTTTTT; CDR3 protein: CASSFLTGSTNEKLFF
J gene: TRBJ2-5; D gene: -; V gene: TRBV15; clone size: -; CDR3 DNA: TGTGCCACCAGCAGAGATCAGGGGAGCCAAGAGACCCAGTACTTC; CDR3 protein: CATSRDQGSQETQYF
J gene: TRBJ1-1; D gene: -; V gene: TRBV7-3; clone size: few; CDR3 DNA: TGTGCCAGCAGCTTAACTGAAGCCACTGAAGCTTTCTTT; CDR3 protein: CASSLTEATEAFF
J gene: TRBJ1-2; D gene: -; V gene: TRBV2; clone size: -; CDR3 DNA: TGTGCCAGCAACGAGGAGGGACTCGGTAGGGGCGGCTACACCTTC; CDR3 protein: CASNEEGLGRGGYTF
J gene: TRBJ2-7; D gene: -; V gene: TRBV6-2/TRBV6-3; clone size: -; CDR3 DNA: TGTGCCAGCAGTTACCTGTCGGGCTACGAGCAGTACTTC; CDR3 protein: CASSYLSGYEQYF
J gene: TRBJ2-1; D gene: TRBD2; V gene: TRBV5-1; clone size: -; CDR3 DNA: TGCGCCAGCAGCGGGCCCCTAGCGGGAGGGAACAATGAGCAGTTCTTC; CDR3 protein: CASSGPLAGGNNEQFF
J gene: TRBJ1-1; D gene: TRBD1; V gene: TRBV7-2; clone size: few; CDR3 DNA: TGTGCCAGCAGCCAGACAGGGGCGACCACTGAAGCTTTCTTT; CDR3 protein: CASSQTGATTEAFF
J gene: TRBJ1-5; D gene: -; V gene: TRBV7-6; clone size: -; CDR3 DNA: TGTGCCAGCAGCTTGAGGGCGACACTGGATAGCAATCAGCCCCAGCATTTT; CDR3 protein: CASSLRATLDSNQPQHF
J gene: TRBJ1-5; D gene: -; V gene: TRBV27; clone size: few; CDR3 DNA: TGTGCCAGCAGTTCCAGATTCAATCAGCCCCAGCATTTT; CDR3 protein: CASSSRFNQPQHF
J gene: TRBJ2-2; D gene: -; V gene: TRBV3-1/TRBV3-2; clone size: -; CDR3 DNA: TGTGCCAGCAGCCCGAGGCTAGAGGGGGATACCGGGGAGCTGTTTTTT; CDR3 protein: CASSPRLEGDTGELFF
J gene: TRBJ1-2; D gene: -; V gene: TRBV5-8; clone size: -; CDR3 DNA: TGTGCCAGCAGCTTAGAGGGCAACTATGGCTACACCTTC; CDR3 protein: CASSLEGNYGYTF
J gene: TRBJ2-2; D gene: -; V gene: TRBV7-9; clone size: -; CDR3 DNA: TGTGCCAGCAGCCCACAAACAGGGATCGGGGAGCTGTTTTTT; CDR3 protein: CASSPQTGIGELFF
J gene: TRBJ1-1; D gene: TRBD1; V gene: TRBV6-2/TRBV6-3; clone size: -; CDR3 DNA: TGTGCCAGCAGTGACAGGGGGCCCACTGAAGCTTTCTTT; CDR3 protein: CASSDRGPTEAFF
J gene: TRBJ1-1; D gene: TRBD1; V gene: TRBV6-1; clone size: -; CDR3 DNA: TGTGCCAGCAGTGGCACGACAGGGGCCCTGGGGAACACTGAAGCTTTCTTT; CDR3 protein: CASSGTTGALGNTEAFF
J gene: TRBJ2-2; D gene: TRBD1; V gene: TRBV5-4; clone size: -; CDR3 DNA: TGTGCCAGCAGCTTGGGGACAGGGGGCGCATACGGGGAGCTGTTTTTT; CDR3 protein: CASSLGTGGAYGELFF
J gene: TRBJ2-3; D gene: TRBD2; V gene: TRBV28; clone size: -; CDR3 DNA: TGTGCCAGCAGTTTAGGCGGGAGGGCAGATACGCAGTATTTT; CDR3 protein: CASSLGGRADTQYF
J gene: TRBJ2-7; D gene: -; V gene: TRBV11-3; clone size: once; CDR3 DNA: TGTGCCAGCTCCCGGGACGGGACACTCCAAAACTCCTACGAGCAGTACTTC; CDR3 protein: CASSRDGTLQNSYEQYF
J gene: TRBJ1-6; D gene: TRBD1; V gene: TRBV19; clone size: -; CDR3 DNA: TGTGCCAGTAGTAGGGACAGAAATTATTATAATTCACCCCTCCACTTT; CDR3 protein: CASSRDRNYYNSPLHF
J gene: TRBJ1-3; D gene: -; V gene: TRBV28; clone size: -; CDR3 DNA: TGTGCCAGCAGCCGCGGGGGGGTTCTAAGCTCTGGAAACACCATATATTTT; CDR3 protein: CASSRGGVLSSGNTIYF
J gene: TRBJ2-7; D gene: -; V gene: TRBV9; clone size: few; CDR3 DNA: TGTGCCAGCAGCCTAGGCTGGGGCCGAGAGGGGGTCTACGAGCAGTACTTC; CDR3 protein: CASSLGWGREGVYEQYF
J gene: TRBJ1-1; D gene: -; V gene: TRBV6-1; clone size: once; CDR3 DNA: TGTGCCAGCAGTGGCCCCCAGCGAGGGTTCAGGCAATTTGACACTGAAGCTTTCTTT; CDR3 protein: CASSGPQRGFRQFDTEAFF
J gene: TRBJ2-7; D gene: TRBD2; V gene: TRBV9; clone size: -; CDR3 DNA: TGTGCCAGCACCTTTGGGCTAGCGGGGGAGCAGTACTTC; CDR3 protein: CASTFGLAGEQYF
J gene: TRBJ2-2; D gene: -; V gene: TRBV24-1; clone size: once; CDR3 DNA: TGTGCCACCATGAATAGTTACACCGGGGAGCTGTTTTTT; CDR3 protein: CATMNSYTGELFF
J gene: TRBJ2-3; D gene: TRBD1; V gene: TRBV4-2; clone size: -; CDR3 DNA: TGTGCCAGCAGCCAAGGGGGACAGGTCACAGATACGCAGTATTTT; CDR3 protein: CASSQGGQVTDTQYF
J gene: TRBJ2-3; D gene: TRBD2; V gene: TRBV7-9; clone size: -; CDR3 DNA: TGTGCCAGCAGGAGTAGCGGGAGAACAGATACGCAGTATTTT; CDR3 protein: CASRSSGRTDTQYF
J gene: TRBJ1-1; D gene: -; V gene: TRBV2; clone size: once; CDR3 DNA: TGTGCCAGCAGTTCGGGGTCGGGCACTGAAGCTTTCTTT; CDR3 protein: CASSSGSGTEAFF
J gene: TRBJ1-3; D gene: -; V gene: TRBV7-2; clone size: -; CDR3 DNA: TGTGCCAGCAGCTTAGAGTACAGGGCCGGAAACACCATATATTTT; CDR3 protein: CASSLEYRAGNTIYF
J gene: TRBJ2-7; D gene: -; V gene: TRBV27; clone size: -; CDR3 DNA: TGTGCCAGCAGTACAACCCAGGGGATCGACGAGCAGTACTTC; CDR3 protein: CASSTTQGIDEQYF
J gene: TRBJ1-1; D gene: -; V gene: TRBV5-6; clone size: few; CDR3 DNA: TGTGCCAGCAGCTTGGAGGAGGGGAGGATCACTGAAGCTTTCTTT; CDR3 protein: CASSLEEGRITEAFF
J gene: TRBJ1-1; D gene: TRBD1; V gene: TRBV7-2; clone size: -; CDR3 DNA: TGTGCCAGCAGCCCCGCGCCGGGACAGGGGAAGGAAGCTTTCTTT; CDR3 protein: CASSPAPGQGKEAFF
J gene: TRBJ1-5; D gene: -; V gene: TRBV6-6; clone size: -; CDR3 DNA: TGTGCCAGCACTACAACGGGGGGCGCGAGCAATCAGCCCCAGCATTTT; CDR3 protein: CASTTTGGASNQPQHF
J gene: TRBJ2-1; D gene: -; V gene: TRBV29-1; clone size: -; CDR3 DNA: TGCAGCGTTGAAACACGGTCGGGCTCCTACAATGAGCAGTTCTTC; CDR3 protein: CSVETRSGSYNEQFF